Described below is a single T cell receptor (beta chain) sequence and its context. These data belong to a study of response to subunit inactivated influenza vaccine. Each CDR3 protein gets one entry after TCRdb re-called the RT-PCR reads with MiXCR. The sample contains around 190,000 distinct CDR3 sequences, approximately 9.2% of which appear only once. This material consisted of non-naive T cells sorted from PBMCs, taken on the day of vaccination. The source of this sequence is a man aged 50 to 59 who received an inactivated influenza vaccine.

CDR3 in DNA: TGCAGTGCTCGCCTCGTCCAAAATAGCAATCAGCCCCAGCATTTT. Protein: CSARLVQNSNQPQHF. The chain uses TRBV20-1 and TRBJ1-5; D unresolved. The CDR3 extends over 15 amino acids. The germline V gene encodes CDR1 DFQATT and CDR2 SNEGSKA (reference sequence). With 5 bases removed from V and 0 bases from J, the gap between germline ends came to 14 bases.